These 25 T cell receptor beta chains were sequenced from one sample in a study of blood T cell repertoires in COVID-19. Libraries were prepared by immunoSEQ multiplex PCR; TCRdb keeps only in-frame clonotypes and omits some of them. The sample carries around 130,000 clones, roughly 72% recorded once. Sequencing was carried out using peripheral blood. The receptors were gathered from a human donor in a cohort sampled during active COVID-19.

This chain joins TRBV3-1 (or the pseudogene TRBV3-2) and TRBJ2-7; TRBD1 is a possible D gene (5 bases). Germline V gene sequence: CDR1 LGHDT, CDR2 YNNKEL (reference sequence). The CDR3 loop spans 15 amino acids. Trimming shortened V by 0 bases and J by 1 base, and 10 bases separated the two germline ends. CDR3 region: CASSQETVGSYEQYF. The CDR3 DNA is TGTGCCAGCAGCCAAGAGACAGTCGGGTCCTACGAGCAGTACTTC.

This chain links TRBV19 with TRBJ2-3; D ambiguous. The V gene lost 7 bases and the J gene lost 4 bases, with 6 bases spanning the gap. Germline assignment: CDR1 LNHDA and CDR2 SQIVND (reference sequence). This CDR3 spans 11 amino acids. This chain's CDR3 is CASTGPDTQYF. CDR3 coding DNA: TGTGCCAGTACAGGCCCAGATACGCAGTATTTT. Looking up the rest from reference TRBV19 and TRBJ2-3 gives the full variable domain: DGGITQSPKYLFRKEGQNVTLSCEQNLNHDAMYWYRQDPGQGLRLIYYSQIVNDFQKGDIAEGYSVSREKKESFPLTVTSAQKNPTAFYLCASTGPDTQYFGPGTRLTVL.

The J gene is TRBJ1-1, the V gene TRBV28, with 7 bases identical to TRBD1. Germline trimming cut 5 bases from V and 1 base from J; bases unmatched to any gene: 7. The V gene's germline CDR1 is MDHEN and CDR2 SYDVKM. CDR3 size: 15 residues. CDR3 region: CASSPSDRTNTEAFF. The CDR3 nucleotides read TGTGCCAGCAGTCCCTCGGACAGGACGAACACTGAAGCTTTCTTT.

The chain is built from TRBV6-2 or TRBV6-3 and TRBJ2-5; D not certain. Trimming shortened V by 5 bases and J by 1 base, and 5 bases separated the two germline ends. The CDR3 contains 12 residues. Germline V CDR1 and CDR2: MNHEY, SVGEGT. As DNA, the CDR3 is TGTGCCAGCAGTCCAATCCAAGAGACCCAGTACTTC. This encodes CASSPIQETQYF.

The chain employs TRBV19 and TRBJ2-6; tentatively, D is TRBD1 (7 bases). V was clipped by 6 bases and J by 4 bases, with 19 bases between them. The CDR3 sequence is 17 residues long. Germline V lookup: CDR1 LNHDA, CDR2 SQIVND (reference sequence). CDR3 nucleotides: TGTGCCAGTAGGTTAAAGGAGGGGGCAAGAGGGGCCAACGTCCTGACTTTC. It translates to CASRLKEGARGANVLTF.

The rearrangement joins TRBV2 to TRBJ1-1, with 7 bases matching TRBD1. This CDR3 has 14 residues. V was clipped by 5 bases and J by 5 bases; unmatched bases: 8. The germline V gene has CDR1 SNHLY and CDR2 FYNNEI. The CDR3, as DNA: TGTGCCAGCAGTCTTTACGACAGGGTTACTGAAGCTTTCTTT. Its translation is CASSLYDRVTEAFF.

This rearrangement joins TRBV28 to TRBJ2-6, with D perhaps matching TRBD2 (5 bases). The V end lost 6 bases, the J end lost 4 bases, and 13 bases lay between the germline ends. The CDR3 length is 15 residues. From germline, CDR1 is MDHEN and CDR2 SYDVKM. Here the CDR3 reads CASSLVGSGANVLTF. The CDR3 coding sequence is TGTGCCAGCAGCCTCGTGGGGAGCGGGGCCAACGTCCTGACTTTC. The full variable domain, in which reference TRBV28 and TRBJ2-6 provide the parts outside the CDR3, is DVKVTQSSRYLVKRTGEKVFLECVQDMDHENMFWYRQDPGLGLRLIYFSYDVKMKEKGDIPEGYSVSREKKERFSLILESASTNQTSMYLCASSLVGSGANVLTFGAGSRLTVL.

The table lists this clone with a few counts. In DNA, the CDR3 is TGTGCCAGCAGTTTTAGGACAGGGGTCAATGAAAAACTGTTTTTT. Protein: CASSFRTGVNEKLFF. The V call is TRBV6-5, the J call TRBJ1-4, with TRBD1 matching over 9 bases. The V gene's germline CDR1 is MNHEY and CDR2 SVGAGI. This CDR3 comprises 15 residues. Unmatched junction bases numbered 5, after V lost 4 bases and J lost 5 bases.

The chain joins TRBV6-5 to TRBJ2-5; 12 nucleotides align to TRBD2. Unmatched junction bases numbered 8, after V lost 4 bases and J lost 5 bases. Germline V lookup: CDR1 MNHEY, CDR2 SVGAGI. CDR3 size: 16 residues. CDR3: CASSWASGGAPETQYF. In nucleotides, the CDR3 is TGTGCCAGCAGTTGGGCTAGCGGGGGGGCCCCCGAGACCCAGTACTTC.

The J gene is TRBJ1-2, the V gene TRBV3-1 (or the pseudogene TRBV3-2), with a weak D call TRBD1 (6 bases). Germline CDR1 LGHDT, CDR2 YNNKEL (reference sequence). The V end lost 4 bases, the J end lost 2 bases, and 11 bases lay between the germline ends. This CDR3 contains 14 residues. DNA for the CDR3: TGTGCCAGCAGCCTACGCCAGGGGAACTATGGCTACACCTTC. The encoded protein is CASSLRQGNYGYTF.

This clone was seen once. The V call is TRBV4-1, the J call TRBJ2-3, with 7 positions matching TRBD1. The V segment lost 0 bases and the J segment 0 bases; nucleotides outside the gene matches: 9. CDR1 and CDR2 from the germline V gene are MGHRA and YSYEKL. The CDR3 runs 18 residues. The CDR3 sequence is CASSQDGRTGRSTDTQYF. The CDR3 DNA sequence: TGCGCCAGCAGCCAAGATGGACGGACAGGAAGAAGCACAGATACGCAGTATTTT.

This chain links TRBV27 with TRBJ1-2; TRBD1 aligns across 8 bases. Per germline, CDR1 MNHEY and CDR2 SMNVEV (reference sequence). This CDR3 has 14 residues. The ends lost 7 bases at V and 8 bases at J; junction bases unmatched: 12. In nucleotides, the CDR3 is TGTGCCAGCATTCGGACAGGGAGCGCTGAAGGCTACACCTTC. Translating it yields CASIRTGSAEGYTF.

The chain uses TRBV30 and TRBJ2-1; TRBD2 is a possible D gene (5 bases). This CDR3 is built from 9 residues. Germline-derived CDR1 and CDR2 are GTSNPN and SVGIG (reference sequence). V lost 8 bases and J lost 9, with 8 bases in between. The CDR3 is CAPRGEQFF. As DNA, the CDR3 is TGTGCCCCCCGGGGTGAGCAGTTCTTC.

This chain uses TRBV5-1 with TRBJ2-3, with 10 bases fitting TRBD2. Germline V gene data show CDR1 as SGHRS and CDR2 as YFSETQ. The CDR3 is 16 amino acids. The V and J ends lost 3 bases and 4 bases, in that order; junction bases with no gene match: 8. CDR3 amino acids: CASSSGTSVQSDTQYF. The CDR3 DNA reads TGCGCCAGCAGCTCAGGGACTAGCGTTCAGTCAGATACGCAGTATTTT.

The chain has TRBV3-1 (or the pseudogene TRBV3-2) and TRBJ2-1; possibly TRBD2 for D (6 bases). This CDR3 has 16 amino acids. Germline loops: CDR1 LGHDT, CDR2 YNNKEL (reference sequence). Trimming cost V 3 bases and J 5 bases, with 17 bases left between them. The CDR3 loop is CASSHPGRLGDNEQFF. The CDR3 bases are TGTGCCAGCAGCCACCCCGGCCGACTAGGGGACAATGAGCAGTTCTTC.

CDR3 nucleotides: TGTGCCAGCAGCTTAGATCCTGTCAGTTACAATGAGCAGTTCTTC. As protein: CASSLDPVSYNEQFF. J is TRBJ2-1 and V is TRBV11-3, with D unclear. From germline, CDR1 is SGHNT and CDR2 YENEEA. The CDR3 loop spans 15 amino acids. The V end lost 0 bases, the J end lost 4 bases, and 10 bases lay between the germline ends.

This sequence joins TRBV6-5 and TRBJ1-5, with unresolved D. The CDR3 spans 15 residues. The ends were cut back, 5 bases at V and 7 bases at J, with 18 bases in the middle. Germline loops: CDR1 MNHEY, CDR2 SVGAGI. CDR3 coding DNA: TGTGCCAGCAGTCCCCTATCTGAAGCAGGACAGCCCCAGCATTTT. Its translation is CASSPLSEAGQPQHF.

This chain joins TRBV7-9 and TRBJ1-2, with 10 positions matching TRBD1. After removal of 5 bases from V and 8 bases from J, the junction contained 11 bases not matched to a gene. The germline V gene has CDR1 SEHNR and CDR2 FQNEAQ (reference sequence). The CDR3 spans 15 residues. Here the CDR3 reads CASSPYATGGDGYTF. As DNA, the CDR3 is TGTGCCAGCAGCCCGTATGCGACAGGGGGCGACGGCTACACCTTC.

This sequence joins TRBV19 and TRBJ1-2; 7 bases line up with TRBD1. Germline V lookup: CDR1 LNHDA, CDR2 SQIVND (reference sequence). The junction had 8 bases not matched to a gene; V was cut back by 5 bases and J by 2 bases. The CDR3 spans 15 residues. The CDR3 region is CASSQDRAGNYGYTF. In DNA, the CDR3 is TGTGCCAGTAGTCAAGACAGGGCTGGGAACTATGGCTACACCTTC. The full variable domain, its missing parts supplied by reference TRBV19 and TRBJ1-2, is DGGITQSPKYLFRKEGQNVTLSCEQNLNHDAMYWYRQDPGQGLRLIYYSQIVNDFQKGDIAEGYSVSREKKESFPLTVTSAQKNPTAFYLCASSQDRAGNYGYTFGSGTRLTVV.

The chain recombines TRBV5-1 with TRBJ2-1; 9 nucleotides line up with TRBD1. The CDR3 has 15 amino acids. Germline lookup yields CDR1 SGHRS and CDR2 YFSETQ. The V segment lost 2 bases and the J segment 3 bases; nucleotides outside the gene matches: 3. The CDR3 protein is CASSFGTGNYNEQFF. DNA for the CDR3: TGCGCCAGCAGCTTCGGGACAGGGAACTACAATGAGCAGTTCTTC.

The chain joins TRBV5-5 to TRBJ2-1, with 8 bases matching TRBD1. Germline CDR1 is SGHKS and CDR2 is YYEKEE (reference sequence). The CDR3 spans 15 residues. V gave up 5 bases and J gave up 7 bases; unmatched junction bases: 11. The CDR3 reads CASRDRQGWGNEQFF. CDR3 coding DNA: TGTGCCAGCAGGGATCGACAGGGGTGGGGGAATGAGCAGTTCTTC.

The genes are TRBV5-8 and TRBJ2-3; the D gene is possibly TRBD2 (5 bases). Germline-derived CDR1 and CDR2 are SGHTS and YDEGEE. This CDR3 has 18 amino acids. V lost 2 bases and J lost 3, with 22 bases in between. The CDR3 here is CASSLLIVTGPGTDTQYF. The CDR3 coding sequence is TGTGCCAGCAGCTTACTTATCGTCACGGGCCCGGGGACAGATACGCAGTATTTT. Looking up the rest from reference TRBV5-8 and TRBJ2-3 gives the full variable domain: EAGVTQSPTHLIKTRGQQATLRCSPISGHTSVYWYQQALGLGLQFLLWYDEGEERNRGNFPPRFSGRQFPNYSSELNVNALELEDSALYLCASSLLIVTGPGTDTQYFGPGTRLTVL.

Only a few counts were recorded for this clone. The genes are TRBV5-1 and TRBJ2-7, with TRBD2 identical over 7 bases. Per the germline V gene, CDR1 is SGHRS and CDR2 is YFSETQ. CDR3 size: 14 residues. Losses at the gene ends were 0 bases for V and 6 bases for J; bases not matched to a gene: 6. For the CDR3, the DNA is TGCGCCAGCAGCTTGGAAGGGACTAAGCGCGAGCAGTACTTC. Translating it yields CASSLEGTKREQYF.

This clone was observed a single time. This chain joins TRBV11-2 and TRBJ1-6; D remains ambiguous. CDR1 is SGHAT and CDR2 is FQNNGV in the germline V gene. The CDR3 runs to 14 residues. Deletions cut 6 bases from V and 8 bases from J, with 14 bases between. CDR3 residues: CASSHNPTDSPLHF. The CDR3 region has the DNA TGTGCCAGCAGTCATAACCCCACGGATTCACCCCTCCACTTT.

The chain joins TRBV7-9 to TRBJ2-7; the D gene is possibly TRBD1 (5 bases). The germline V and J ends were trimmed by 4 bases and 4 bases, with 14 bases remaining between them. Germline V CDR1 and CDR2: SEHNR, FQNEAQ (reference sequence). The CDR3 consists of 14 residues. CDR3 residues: CASSSPDTLYEQYF. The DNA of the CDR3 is TGTGCCAGCAGCTCGCCGGACACGCTATACGAGCAGTACTTC.